This T cell receptor (beta chain) was observed in a study of shared clonotypes between healthy human individuals. Cells designated naive CD8 were CD45RO-negative and were positively selected for CCR7, with terminally differentiated effector memory CD45RA+ cells excluded. In the original workflow: Quality scores were absent from the junction-only immunoSEQ sequences, so filtering differed. Repertoires were generated with immunoSEQ multiplex PCR, while TCRdb's copy carries only in-frame clones and drops some. For V, J and clone size, that table is used; D and trimming come from the DNA. The repertoire holds about 2 million clones, with roughly 94% as singletons. V was pared by 0 bases and J by 7 bases, with 6 bases between. Germline V lookup: CDR1 SGHNT, CDR2 YENEEA. The CDR3 length is 13 residues. With regard to this clone: The antigen is unknown.

Study-wide results and caveats: Genetic and exposure-history diversity was limited by the small donor number. Clonotypes which were not shared had lower generation probabilities than clonotypes that all four donors shared. Depth of sequencing was expected to influence donor clonotype sharing.

This clonotype was obtained from a man between 18 and 29 years old in good health. The sequencing input was naive CD8+ T cells sorted from blood. The chain employs TRBV11-3 and TRBJ2-2; D is unresolved. This CDR3 is CASSLEYGGELFF. The CDR3 nucleotides read TGTGCCAGCAGCTTAGAGTATGGCGGGGAGCTGTTTTTT.